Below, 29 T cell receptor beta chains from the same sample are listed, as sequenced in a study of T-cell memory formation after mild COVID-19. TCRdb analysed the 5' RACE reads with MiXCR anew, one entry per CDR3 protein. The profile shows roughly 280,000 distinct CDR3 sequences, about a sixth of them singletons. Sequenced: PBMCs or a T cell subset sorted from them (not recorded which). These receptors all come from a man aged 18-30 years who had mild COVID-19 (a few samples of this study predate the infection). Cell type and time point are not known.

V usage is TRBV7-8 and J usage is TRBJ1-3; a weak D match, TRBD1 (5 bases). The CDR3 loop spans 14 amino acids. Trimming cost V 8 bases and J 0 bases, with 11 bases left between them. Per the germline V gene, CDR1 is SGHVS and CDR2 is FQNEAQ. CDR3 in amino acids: CASGAVNSGNTIYF. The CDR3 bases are TGTGCCAGCGGGGCGGTAAACTCTGGAAACACCATATATTTT.

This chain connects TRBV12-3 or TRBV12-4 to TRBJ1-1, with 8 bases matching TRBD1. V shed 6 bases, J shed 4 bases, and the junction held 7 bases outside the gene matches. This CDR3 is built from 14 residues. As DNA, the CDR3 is TGTGCCAGCAGACCACAGGGGGTCCCCACTGAAGCTTTCTTT. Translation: CASRPQGVPTEAFF.

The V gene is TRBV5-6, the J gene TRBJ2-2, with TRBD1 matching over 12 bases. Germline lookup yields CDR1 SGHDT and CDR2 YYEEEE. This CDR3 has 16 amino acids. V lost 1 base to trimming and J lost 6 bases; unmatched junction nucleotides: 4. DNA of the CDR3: TGTGCCAGCAGCTTGATGGGACAGGGGGCCCCCGGGGAGCTGTTTTTT. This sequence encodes CASSLMGQGAPGELFF.

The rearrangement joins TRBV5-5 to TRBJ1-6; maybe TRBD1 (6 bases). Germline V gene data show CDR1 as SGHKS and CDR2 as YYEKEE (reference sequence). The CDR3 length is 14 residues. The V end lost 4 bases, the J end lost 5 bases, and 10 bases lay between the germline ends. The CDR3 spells CASSRRGDNSPLHF. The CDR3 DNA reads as TGTGCCAGCAGCCGAAGGGGGGATAATTCACCCCTCCACTTT.

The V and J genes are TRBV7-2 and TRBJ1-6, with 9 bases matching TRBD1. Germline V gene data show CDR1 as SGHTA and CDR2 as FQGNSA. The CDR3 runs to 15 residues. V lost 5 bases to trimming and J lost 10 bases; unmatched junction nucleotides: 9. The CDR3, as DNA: TGTGCCAGCAGCCCGGGACAGGGTTTAACCTCACCCCTCCACTTT. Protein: CASSPGQGLTSPLHF.

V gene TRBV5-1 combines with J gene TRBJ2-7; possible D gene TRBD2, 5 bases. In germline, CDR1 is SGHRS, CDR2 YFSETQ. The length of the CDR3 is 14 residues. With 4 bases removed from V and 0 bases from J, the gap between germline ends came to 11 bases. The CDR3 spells CASSPGAGSYEQYF. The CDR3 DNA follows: TGCGCCAGCAGCCCGGGCGCGGGCTCCTACGAGCAGTACTTC.

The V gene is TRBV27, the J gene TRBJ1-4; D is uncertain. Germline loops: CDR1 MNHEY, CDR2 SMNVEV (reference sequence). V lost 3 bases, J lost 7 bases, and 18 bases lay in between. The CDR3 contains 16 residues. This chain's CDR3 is CASSFSRTGIFEKLFF. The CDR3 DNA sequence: TGTGCCAGCAGTTTCTCAAGGACCGGTATCTTTGAAAAACTGTTTTTT.

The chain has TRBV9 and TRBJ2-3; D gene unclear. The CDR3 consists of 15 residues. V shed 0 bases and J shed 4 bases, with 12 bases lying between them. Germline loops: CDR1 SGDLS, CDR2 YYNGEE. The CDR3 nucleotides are TGTGCCAGCAGCGTAGCAGACCGTCCATCAGATACGCAGTATTTT. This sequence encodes CASSVADRPSDTQYF.

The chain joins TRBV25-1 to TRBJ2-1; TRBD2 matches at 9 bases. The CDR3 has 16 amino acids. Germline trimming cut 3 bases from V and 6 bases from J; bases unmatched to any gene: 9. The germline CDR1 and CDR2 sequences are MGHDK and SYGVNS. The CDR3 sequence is CASSESLAGHPNEQFF. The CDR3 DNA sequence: TGTGCCAGCAGTGAGAGTCTAGCGGGGCACCCCAATGAGCAGTTCTTC. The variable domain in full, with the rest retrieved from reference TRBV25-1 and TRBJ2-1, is EADIYQTPRYLVIGTGKKITLECSQTMGHDKMYWYQQDPGMELHLIHYSYGVNSTEKGDLSSESTVSRIRTEHFPLTLESARPSHTSQYLCASSESLAGHPNEQFFGPGTRLTVL.

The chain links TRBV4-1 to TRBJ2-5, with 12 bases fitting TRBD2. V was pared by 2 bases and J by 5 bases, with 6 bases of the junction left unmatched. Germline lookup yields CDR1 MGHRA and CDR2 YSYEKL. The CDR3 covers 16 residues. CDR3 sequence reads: CASSQRLAGEVETQYF. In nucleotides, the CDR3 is TGCGCCAGCAGCCAACGACTAGCGGGGGAGGTGGAGACCCAGTACTTC.

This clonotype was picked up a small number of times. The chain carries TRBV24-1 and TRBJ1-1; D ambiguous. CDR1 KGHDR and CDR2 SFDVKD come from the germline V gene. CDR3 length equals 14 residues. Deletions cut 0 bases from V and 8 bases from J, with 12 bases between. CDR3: CATSDLLPSKEAFF. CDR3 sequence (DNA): TGTGCCACCAGTGATTTGCTGCCCAGCAAGGAAGCTTTCTTT.

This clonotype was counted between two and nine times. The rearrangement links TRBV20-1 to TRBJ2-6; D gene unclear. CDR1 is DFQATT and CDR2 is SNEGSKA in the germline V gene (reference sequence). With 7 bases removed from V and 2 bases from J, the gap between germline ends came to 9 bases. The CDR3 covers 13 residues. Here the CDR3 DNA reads TGCAGTGTCAAACGCACTGGGGCCAACGTCCTGACTTTC. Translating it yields CSVKRTGANVLTF.

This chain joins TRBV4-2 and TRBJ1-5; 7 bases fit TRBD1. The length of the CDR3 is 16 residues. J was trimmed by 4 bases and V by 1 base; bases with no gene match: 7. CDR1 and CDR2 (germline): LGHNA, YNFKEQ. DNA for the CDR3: TGTGCCAGCAGCCAAGCGGGTGGACAGGAGAATCAGCCCCAGCATTTT. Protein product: CASSQAGGQENQPQHF.

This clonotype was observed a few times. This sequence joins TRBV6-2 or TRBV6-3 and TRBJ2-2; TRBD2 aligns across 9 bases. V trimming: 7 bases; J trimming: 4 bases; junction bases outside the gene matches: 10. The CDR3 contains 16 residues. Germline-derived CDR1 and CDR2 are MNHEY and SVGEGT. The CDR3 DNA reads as TGTGCCAGCACTCCCTTAGCGGGGGAAGGCACCGGGGAGCTGTTTTTT. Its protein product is CASTPLAGEGTGELFF.

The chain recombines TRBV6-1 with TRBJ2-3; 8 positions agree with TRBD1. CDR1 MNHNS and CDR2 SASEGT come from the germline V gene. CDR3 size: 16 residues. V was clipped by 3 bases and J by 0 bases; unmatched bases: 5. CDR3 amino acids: CASSDRTGTSTDTQYF. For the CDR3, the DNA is TGTGCCAGCAGTGACCGGACAGGGACGAGCACAGATACGCAGTATTTT.

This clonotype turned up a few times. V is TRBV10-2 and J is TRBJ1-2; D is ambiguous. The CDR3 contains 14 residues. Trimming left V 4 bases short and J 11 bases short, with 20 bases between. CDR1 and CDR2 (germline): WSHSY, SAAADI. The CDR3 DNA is TGCGCCAGCAGTGTGAGCAGATGGTCGATTGGGTACACCTTC. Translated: CASSVSRWSIGYTF.

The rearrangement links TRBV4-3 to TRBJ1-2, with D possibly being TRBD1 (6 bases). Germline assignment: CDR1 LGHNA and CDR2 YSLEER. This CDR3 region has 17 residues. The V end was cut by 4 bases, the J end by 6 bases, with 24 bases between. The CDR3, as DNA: TGCGCCAGCAGCCCCTCTCGTCAAAACAGGGTAGGGGATGGCTACACCTTC. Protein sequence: CASSPSRQNRVGDGYTF.

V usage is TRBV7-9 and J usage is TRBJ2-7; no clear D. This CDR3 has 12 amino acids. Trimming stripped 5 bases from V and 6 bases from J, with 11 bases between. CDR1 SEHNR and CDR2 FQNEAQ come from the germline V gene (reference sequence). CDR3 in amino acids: CASSVGTGEQYV. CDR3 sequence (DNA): TGTGCCAGCAGCGTCGGAACCGGCGAGCAGTACGTC.

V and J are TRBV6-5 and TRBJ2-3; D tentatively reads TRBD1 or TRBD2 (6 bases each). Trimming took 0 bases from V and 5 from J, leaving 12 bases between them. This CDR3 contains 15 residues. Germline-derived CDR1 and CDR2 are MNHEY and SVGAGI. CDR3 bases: TGTGCCAGCAGTTACTCCCGGGGGCCGCAAGATACGCAGTATTTT. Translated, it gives CASSYSRGPQDTQYF.

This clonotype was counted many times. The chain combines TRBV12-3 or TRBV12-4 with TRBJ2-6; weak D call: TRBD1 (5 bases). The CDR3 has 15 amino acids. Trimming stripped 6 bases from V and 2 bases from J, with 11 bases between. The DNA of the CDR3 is TGTGCCAGCAGCCCTCAGGGTACTGGGGCCAACGTCCTGACTTTC. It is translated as CASSPQGTGANVLTF.

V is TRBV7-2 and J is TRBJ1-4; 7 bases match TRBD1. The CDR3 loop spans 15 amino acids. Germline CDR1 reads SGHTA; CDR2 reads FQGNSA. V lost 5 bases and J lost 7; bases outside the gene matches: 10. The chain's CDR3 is CASSARQGRGEKLFF. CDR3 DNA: TGTGCCAGCAGCGCACGACAGGGTCGGGGTGAAAAACTGTTTTTT.

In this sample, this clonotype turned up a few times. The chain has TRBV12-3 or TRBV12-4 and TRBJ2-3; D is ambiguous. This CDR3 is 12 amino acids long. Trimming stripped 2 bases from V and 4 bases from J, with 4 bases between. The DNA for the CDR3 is TGTGCCAGCAGTTTAAGCTCAGATACGCAGTATTTT. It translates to CASSLSSDTQYF.

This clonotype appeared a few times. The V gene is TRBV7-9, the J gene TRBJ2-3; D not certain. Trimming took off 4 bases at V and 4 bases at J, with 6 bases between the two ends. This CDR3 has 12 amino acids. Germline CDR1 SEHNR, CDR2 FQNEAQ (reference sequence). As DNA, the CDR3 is TGTGCCAGCAGCTCCGTAGCAGATACGCAGTATTTT. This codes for CASSSVADTQYF.

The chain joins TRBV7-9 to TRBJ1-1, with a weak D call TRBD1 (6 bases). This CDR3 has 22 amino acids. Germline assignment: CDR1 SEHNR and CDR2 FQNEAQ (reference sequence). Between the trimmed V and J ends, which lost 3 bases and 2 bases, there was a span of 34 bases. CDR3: CASSLGTWTEKPSHDINTEAFF. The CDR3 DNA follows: TGTGCCAGCAGCTTGGGAACCTGGACAGAGAAGCCCTCCCATGACATAAACACTGAAGCTTTCTTT.

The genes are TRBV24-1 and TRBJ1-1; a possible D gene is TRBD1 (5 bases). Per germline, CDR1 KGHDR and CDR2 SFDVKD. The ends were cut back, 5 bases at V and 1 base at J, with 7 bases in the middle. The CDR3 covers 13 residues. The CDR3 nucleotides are TGTGCCACCAGTGGGGGCTGGAACACTGAAGCTTTCTTT. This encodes CATSGGWNTEAFF.

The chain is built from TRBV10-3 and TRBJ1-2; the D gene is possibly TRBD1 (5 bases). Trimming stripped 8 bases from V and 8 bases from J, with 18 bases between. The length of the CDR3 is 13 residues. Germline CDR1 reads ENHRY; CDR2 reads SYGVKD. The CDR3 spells CAISMQGGDGYTF. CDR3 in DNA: TGTGCCATCTCCATGCAGGGAGGGGACGGCTACACCTTC.

The CDR3 DNA sequence: TGTGCCTCCCAAGGGCCCAGTTGGACCACTGAAGCTTTCTTT. It is translated as CASQGPSWTTEAFF. This chain links TRBV12-3 or TRBV12-4 with TRBJ1-1; D unclear. The CDR3 runs 14 residues. V shed 11 bases and J shed 4 bases, with 20 bases lying between them.

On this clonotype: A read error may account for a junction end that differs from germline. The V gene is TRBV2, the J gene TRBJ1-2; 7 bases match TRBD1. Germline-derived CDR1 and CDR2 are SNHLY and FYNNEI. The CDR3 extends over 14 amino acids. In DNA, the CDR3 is TGTGACAGCAGTCTCCAGACAGGGAAGTATGGCTACACCTTC. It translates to CDSSLQTGKYGYTF.

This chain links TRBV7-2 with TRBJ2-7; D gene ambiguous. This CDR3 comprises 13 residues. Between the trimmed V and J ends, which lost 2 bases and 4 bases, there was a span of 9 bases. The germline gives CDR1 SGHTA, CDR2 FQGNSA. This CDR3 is CASSLWAGYEQYF. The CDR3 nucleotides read TGTGCCAGCAGCTTATGGGCAGGATACGAGCAGTACTTC.